The clone carrying this T cell receptor beta chain was recorded at least ten times. Its antigen is unidentified. Germline values: CDR1 SGHTA, CDR2 FQGNSA. V was clipped by 5 bases and J by 7 bases, with 22 bases between them. This CDR3 region has 16 residues. These data belong to a study of T cells in Graves' hyperthyroidism and ophthalmopathy. Findings of the study overall: A model using 13 V-J features told ophthalmopathy apart from stable hyperthyroidism. Most thyroid clonotypes expanded above 0.001 appeared in blood too.

Uncontrolled infection, other autoimmune disease, pregnancy and lactation each barred patients from inclusion. TCR beta CDR3 regions were amplified from RNA. First-round RT-PCR targeting the TCR CDR3 was performed with the HTBI primer set. In TCRdb, the multiplex PCR reads were re-called with MiXCR into one record per CDR3 protein. The table shows about 400,000 distinct CDR3 sequences, with roughly 15% occurring only once. The rearrangement uses TRBV7-2 and TRBJ2-3, with D perhaps matching TRBD2 (7 bases). The sample was blood. The sequence derives from a woman under 40 with Graves' ophthalmopathy. The CDR3 coding sequence is TGTGCCAGCAGCCCGTGGAGGGGGGGGCTTGGGAATACGCAGTATTTT. Amino acids: CASSPWRGGLGNTQYF.